A selection of T cell receptor beta chains follows, all from one sample in a study of T cell responses to AZD1222 COVID-19 vaccine. Libraries were prepared by immunoSEQ multiplex PCR; TCRdb keeps only in-frame clonotypes and omits some of them. Here the sample spans about 260,000 clones, about 92% being singletons. The specimen was peripheral blood, collected on day 0 of AZD1222 vaccination. These receptors all come from an adult in good health. CDR3s include the opening cysteine and the closing phenylalanine or tryptophan. D genes are given only for firm matches. Size is stated for part of the rows, as once, few or many counts, or as a class when the clone is expanded.

V	size	D	J	DNA	CDR3
TRBV24-1	-	-	TRBJ1-2	TGTGCCACCAGTGATTCCGCAAGGGGGTATGGCTACACCTTC	CATSDSARGYGYTF
TRBV18	-	-	TRBJ1-1	TGTGCCAGCTCACCACAGGGGAACACTGAAGCTTTCTTT	CASSPQGNTEAFF
TRBV28	-	TRBD2	TRBJ2-2	TGTGCCAGCACACTAGCGGGAGGGGACACCGGGGAGCTGTTTTTT	CASTLAGGDTGELFF
TRBV28	-	TRBD1	TRBJ2-2	TGTGCCAGCAGACCGGACAGGGGTGGCACCGGGGAGCTGTTTTTT	CASRPDRGGTGELFF
TRBV6-5	-	TRBD1	TRBJ1-2	TGTGCCAGTGGGGACAGAGGCTACGGCTACACCTTC	CASGDRGYGYTF
TRBV4-1	-	-	TRBJ2-7	TGCGCCAGCAGCCAAGGCGTTAACTACGAGCAGTACTTC	CASSQGVNYEQYF
TRBV28	-	-	TRBJ1-2	TGTGCCAGCAGTTTGTTGGCCCTTCATGGCTACACCTTC	CASSLLALHGYTF
TRBV28	-	-	TRBJ1-2	TGTGCCAGCAGCCCACACTCTGACTATGGCTACACCTTC	CASSPHSDYGYTF
TRBV30	-	-	TRBJ1-5	TGTGCCTGGAGTGCTGGAGACAGCGGGACGTTGTGGCCCCAGCATTTT	CAWSAGDSGTLWPQHF
TRBV7-2	-	-	TRBJ2-7	TGTGCCAGCAGCACCCGAGGGGGAAGACTCAACCTAAGGGGTTACGAGCAGTACTTC	CASSTRGGRLNLRGYEQYF
TRBV29-1	-	-	TRBJ1-2	TGCAGCGTTGTGGCAGACTATGGCTACACCTTC	CSVVADYGYTF
TRBV6-5	-	TRBD1	TRBJ1-2	TGTGCCAGCAGTAATACAGGGGGCGGTGGCTACACCTTC	CASSNTGGGGYTF
TRBV4-2	-	-	TRBJ2-3	TGTGCCTGCTGCCTTGGGTGGGGGTGGGGCACAGATACGCAGTATTTT	CACCLGWGWGTDTQYF
TRBV2	-	-	TRBJ2-1	TGTGCCAGCAGTGAGTCCAGGGGAGTCTACAATGAGCAGTTCTTC	CASSESRGVYNEQFF
TRBV6-1	-	-	TRBJ1-5	TGTGCCAGCAGTGAAGCGCAGAGGGGCGGTCAGCCCCAGCATTTT	CASSEAQRGGQPQHF
TRBV18	-	-	TRBJ1-6	TGTGCCAGCTCACCACGGCAGGGTAATAATTCACCCCTCCACTTT	CASSPRQGNNSPLHF
TRBV28	-	-	TRBJ2-4	TGTGCCAGCAGCCTGCAGCCGCCAAGAGACATTCAGTACTTC	CASSLQPPRDIQYF
TRBV27	-	-	TRBJ1-2	TGTGCCAGCAAAAAAGAGACCCTTGGCGGCTACACCTTC	CASKKETLGGYTF
TRBV3-1/TRBV3-2	-	-	TRBJ2-2	TGTGCCAGCAGCCAAGGGGTCGGCACCGGGGAGCTGTTTTTT	CASSQGVGTGELFF
TRBV11-2	-	TRBD1	TRBJ2-1	TGTGCCAGCACCAAATTACGGGACAGGGATAAAAACAATGAGCAGTTCTTC	CASTKLRDRDKNNEQFF
TRBV28	-	-	TRBJ1-6	TGTGCCAGCAGTTTCCCACAGCTAAATAATTCACCCCTCCACTTT	CASSFPQLNNSPLHF
TRBV4-1	few	-	TRBJ1-1	TGCGCCAGCAGCCCCGACAGAAGACTCATGAACACTGAAGCTTTCTTT	CASSPDRRLMNTEAFF
TRBV6-5	once	TRBD1	TRBJ1-5	TGTGCCAGCAGAGTATCAGGGGGCTATAATCAGCCCCAGCATTTT	CASRVSGGYNQPQHF
TRBV28	-	TRBD2	TRBJ2-7	TGTGCCAGCAGTTTTGGGGGCAGGCGGACTAGCGGGCCGCTATCCTACGAGCAGTACTTC	CASSFGGRRTSGPLSYEQYF
TRBV11-2	-	TRBD2	TRBJ2-1	TGTGCCAGCAGCGCAGCGGGAGGGCTCTACAATGAGCAGTTCTTC	CASSAAGGLYNEQFF
TRBV18	-	-	TRBJ1-1	TGTGCCAGCTCACCGGGGGGGGCGCGGGTTGACACTGAAGCTTTCTTT	CASSPGGARVDTEAFF
TRBV3-1/TRBV3-2	-	TRBD2	TRBJ2-7	TGTGCCAGCAGCCAAGATCCAGCGGGAGCGGATCGCTACGAGCAGTACTTC	CASSQDPAGADRYEQYF
TRBV4-1	-	-	TRBJ2-3	TGCGCCAGCAGCCGAAGTTTCGTCGTCGGAGGGAGCACAGATACGCAGTATTTT	CASSRSFVVGGSTDTQYF
TRBV4-1	-	-	TRBJ1-6	TGCGCCAGCAGCCAGTGGGAAGCCTATAATTCACCCCTCCACTTT	CASSQWEAYNSPLHF
TRBV4-1	-	-	TRBJ1-5	TGCGCCAGCAGCCAAGGGACGGGTAGCAATCAGCCCCAGCATTTT	CASSQGTGSNQPQHF
TRBV18	-	TRBD1	TRBJ1-1	TGTGCCAGCTCACCGGCAGGGGGCCCGCTCAGTACTGAAGCTTTCTTT	CASSPAGGPLSTEAFF
TRBV3-1/TRBV3-2	few	-	TRBJ2-7	TGTGCCAGCAGCCAATCGGTGAACGAGCAGTACTTC	CASSQSVNEQYF
TRBV2	-	-	TRBJ2-1	TGTGCCAGCACCATAGGAAATGAGCAGTTCTTC	CASTIGNEQFF
TRBV19	-	-	TRBJ1-3	TGTGCCAGTAGTATTGGGCGCCCTGGGCTAGACACCATATATTTT	CASSIGRPGLDTIYF
TRBV5-1	-	-	TRBJ2-7	TGCGCCAGCAGCCAAACGGGGAAGGAGCAGTACTTC	CASSQTGKEQYF
TRBV6-4	-	-	TRBJ1-1	TGTGCCAGCAGTGAACGATATATGAACACTGAAGCTTTCTTT	CASSERYMNTEAFF
TRBV6-1	-	-	TRBJ1-6	TGTGCCAGCAGTGACGTCCGATATTCACCCCTCCACTTT	CASSDVRYSPLHF
TRBV27	-	-	TRBJ2-1	TGTGCCAGCAGTTCCCCGAGGGGTGCGTATTTAGGACACAATGAGCAGTTCTTC	CASSSPRGAYLGHNEQFF
TRBV5-6	-	-	TRBJ1-6	TGTGCCAGCAGCTTGAAGGGGTCTAATTCACCCCTCCACTTT	CASSLKGSNSPLHF
TRBV5-1	-	-	TRBJ2-7	TGCGCCAGCAGCTTGGGCCCAGGGGAAGAGTACTTC	CASSLGPGEEYF
TRBV11-2	medium-sized	-	TRBJ2-7	TGTGCCAGCAGCTTAGGGACAGCCTACGAGCAGTACTTC	CASSLGTAYEQYF
TRBV5-6	-	TRBD2	TRBJ2-7	TGTGCCAGCAGCCGGACTAGCGGGAGGATATTTGAGCAGTACTTC	CASSRTSGRIFEQYF
TRBV4-3	once	-	TRBJ2-1	TGCGCCAGCAGCCAAGATCCAGGAACTGTGCAGTTCTTC	CASSQDPGTVQFF
TRBV7-9	-	-	TRBJ1-5	TGTGCCAGCACCTTCCAGCATTTT	CASTFQHF
TRBV25-1	-	-	TRBJ2-5	TGTGCCAGCAGTCCCGCGGGCGAGACCCAGTACTTC	CASSPAGETQYF